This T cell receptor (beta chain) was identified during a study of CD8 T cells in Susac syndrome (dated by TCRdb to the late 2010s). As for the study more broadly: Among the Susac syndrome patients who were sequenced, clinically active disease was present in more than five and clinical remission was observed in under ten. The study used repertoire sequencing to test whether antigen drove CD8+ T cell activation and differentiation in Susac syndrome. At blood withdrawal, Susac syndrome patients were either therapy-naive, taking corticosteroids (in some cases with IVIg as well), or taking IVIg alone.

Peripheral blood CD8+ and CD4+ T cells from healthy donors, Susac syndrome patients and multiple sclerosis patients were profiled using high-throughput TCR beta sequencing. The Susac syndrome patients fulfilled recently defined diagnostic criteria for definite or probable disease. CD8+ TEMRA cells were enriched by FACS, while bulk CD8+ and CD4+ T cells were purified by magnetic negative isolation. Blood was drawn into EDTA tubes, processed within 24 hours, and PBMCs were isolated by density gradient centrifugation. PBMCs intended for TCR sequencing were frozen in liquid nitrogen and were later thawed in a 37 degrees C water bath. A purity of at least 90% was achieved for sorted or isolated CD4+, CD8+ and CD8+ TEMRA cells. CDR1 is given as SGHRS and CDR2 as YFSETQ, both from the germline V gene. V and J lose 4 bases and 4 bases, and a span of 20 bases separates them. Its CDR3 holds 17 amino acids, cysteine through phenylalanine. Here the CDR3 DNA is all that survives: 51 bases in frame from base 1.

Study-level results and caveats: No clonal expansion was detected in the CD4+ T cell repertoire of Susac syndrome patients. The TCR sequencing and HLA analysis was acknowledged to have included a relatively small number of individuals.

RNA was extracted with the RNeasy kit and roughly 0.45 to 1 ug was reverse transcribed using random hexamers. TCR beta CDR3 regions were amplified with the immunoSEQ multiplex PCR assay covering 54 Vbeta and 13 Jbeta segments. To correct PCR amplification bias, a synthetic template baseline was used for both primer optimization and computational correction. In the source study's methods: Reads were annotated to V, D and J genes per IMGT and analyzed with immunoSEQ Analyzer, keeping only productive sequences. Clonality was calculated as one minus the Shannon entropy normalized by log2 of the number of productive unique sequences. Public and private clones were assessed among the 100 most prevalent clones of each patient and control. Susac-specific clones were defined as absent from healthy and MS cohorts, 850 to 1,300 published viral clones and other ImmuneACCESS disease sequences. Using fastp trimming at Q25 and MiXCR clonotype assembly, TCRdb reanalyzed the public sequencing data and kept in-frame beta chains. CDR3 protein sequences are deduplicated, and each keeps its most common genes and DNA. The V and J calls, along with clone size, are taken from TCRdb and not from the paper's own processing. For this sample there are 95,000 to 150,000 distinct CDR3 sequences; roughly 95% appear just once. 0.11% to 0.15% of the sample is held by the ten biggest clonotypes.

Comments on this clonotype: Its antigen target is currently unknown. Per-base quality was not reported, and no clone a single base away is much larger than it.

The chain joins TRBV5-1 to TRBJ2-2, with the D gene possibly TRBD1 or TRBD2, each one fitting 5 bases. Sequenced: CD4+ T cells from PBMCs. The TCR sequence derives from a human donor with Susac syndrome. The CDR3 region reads CASSRSGPTMSTGELFF. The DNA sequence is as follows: TGCGCCAGCAGCAGATCGGGACCCACGATGAGCACCGGGGAGCTGTTTTTT.